Shown below are 25 T cell receptor beta chains from a single sample sequenced in a study of blood T cell repertoires in COVID-19. Sequencing was performed with immunoSEQ multiplex PCR; in TCRdb, only in-frame clones are kept and a portion is missing. The sample consists of 150,000 to 200,000 clones, around 78% of them appearing once. Sequencing was done on a sample of peripheral blood. These receptors were taken from a woman at least 80 years old with active or convalescent COVID-19.

This rearrangement joins TRBV27 to TRBJ1-2; tentatively, D is TRBD1 (6 bases). Germline CDR1 MNHEY, CDR2 SMNVEV (reference sequence). Trimming pared 5 bases from V and 4 bases from J, leaving 17 bases between. This CDR3 contains 15 residues. The CDR3 region has the DNA TGTGCCAGCAGTCCATCCCGGGACAAGCCCTATGGCTACACCTTC. Protein sequence: CASSPSRDKPYGYTF.

The chain employs TRBV3-1 (or the pseudogene TRBV3-2) and TRBJ2-7; TRBD2 matches 10 bases. The CDR3 sequence is 14 residues long. The germline CDR1 and CDR2 sequences are LGHDT and YNNKEL (reference sequence). V shed 2 bases, J shed 4 bases, and the junction held 2 bases outside the gene matches. CDR3 nucleotide sequence: TGTGCCAGCAGCCAACTAGCGGGGGTATACGAGCAGTACTTC. Translation: CASSQLAGVYEQYF.

In its sample, this clone was seen a few times. This chain uses TRBV20-1 with TRBJ2-3; D is uncertain. Germline loops: CDR1 DFQATT, CDR2 SNEGSKA (reference sequence). The CDR3 has 11 residues. The germline V and J ends were trimmed by 3 bases and 4 bases, with 5 bases remaining between them. The CDR3 here is CSASVADTQYF. CDR3 nucleotide sequence: TGCAGTGCTAGTGTAGCAGATACGCAGTATTTT.

This clone was counted between two and nine times. V is TRBV24-1 and J is TRBJ2-5; 8 bases are a match to TRBD2. CDR1 is KGHDR, CDR2 SFDVKD, per germline. V dropped 4 bases and J dropped 5; count of bases not matched to a gene: 8. There are 15 residues in the CDR3. The CDR3 loop is CATSDPGLARETQYF. The CDR3 region has the DNA TGTGCCACCAGTGACCCAGGACTAGCTCGGGAGACCCAGTACTTC.

CDR3 protein: CASSYQGLNTEAFF. The CDR3 nucleotides read TGTGCCAGCAGCTACCAGGGGCTGAACACTGAAGCTTTCTTT. The J gene is TRBJ1-1, the V gene TRBV5-4; D is perhaps TRBD1 (6 bases). In germline, CDR1 is SGHNT, CDR2 YYREEE (reference sequence). The length of the CDR3 is 14 residues. V lost 3 bases and J lost 0, with 9 bases in between.

V gene TRBV6-5 combines with J gene TRBJ2-1, with 10 bases matching TRBD2. Per the germline V gene, CDR1 is MNHEY and CDR2 is SVGAGI. The J segment lost 4 bases and the V segment lost 8 bases, leaving 8 bases of the junction unmatched. There are 15 residues in the CDR3. The CDR3 DNA reads as TGTGCCAGCCAGCGGGGGGGCCTAGAGTACAATGAGCAGTTCTTC. It encodes CASQRGGLEYNEQFF.

The chain links TRBV15 to TRBJ2-1, with D maybe TRBD2 (6 bases). This CDR3 is built from 16 residues. Germline values: CDR1 LNHNV, CDR2 YYDKDF (reference sequence). V lost 4 bases, J lost 0 bases, and 13 bases lay in between. As DNA, the CDR3 is TGTGCCACCAGCATACTAGCCGACAGCTCCTACAATGAGCAGTTCTTC. It is translated as CATSILADSSYNEQFF.

This clone was recorded once. The chain is built from TRBV6-5 and TRBJ2-7, with D perhaps TRBD1 (6 bases). Per the germline V gene, CDR1 is MNHEY and CDR2 is SVGAGI. Trimming removed 3 bases at V and 0 bases at J, with 12 bases between. This CDR3 has 15 residues. The CDR3 DNA reads TGTGCCAGCAGTTATACGGACAGTCGCTCCTACGAGCAGTACTTC. The encoded protein is CASSYTDSRSYEQYF.

This clone was picked up one time. The sample has other DNA sequences that encode this CDR3 too. This rearrangement joins TRBV6-5 to TRBJ2-3; 8 bases fit TRBD1. V trimming: 7 bases; J trimming: 1 base; junction bases outside the gene matches: 4. The CDR3 has 14 amino acids. From germline, CDR1 is MNHEY and CDR2 SVGAGI. CDR3 sequence reads: CASTPGQGTDTQYF. The CDR3 DNA follows: TGTGCCAGCACCCCGGGACAGGGCACAGATACGCAGTATTTT.

The gene calls are TRBV12-5 and TRBJ1-1, with TRBD1 matching 7 bases. Looked up from germline, CDR1 is LGHNT and CDR2 is FRNRAP. Trimming took 6 bases from V and 10 from J; bases not matched to a gene: 8. There are 12 residues in the CDR3. The CDR3 loop reads CASGHDRERAFF. The DNA of the CDR3 is TGTGCTAGTGGACATGACAGGGAGAGAGCTTTCTTT.

This clone was detected only a few times. The chain couples TRBV7-9 to TRBJ1-1; D unresolved. There are 17 residues in the CDR3. V was pared by 1 base and J by 2 bases, with 17 bases between. CDR1 and CDR2 (germline): SEHNR, FQNEAQ (reference sequence). In DNA form, the CDR3 reads TGTGCCAGCAGCTTAGGGTCGGGATCCACCTTAAACACTGAAGCTTTCTTT. Protein: CASSLGSGSTLNTEAFF.

The CDR3 DNA sequence: TGTGCCAGCAGCTTAGACGGACAGCAAATTAATGAAAAACTGTTTTTT. This encodes CASSLDGQQINEKLFF. The rearrangement joins TRBV7-2 to TRBJ1-4; maybe TRBD1 (6 bases). This CDR3 contains 16 residues. Germline V gene sequence: CDR1 SGHTA, CDR2 FQGNSA. Trimming removed 1 base from V and 4 bases from J, with 13 bases in between. Full variable domain (outside the CDR3, taken from reference TRBV7-2 and TRBJ1-4): GAGVSQSPSNKVTEKGKDVELRCDPISGHTALYWYRQSLGQGLEFLIYFQGNSAPDKSGLPSDRFSAERTGGSVSTLTIQRTQQEDSAVYLCASSLDGQQINEKLFFGSGTQLSVL.

In regard to this clone: At the DNA level, this CDR3 is encoded by other sequences in the same sample as well. The CDR3 nucleotides are TGTGCCAGCAGCTTAGTTAGCGGGGGCACAGATACGCAGTATTTT. It translates to CASSLVSGGTDTQYF. The chain recombines TRBV7-9 with TRBJ2-3; 8 bases align to TRBD2. The CDR3 spans 15 residues. The junction had 1 base not matched to a gene; V was cut back by 1 base and J by 1 base. Per the germline V gene, CDR1 is SEHNR and CDR2 is FQNEAQ (reference sequence).

The table lists this clone with a count of one. The V and J genes are TRBV18 and TRBJ2-2, with 7 bases fitting TRBD1. The germline V gene encodes CDR1 KGHSH and CDR2 LQKENI. The CDR3 runs to 15 residues. The V gene end was trimmed by 2 bases and the J gene end by 5 bases; junction bases not matched to a gene: 5. The CDR3, as DNA: TGTGCCAGCTCACCAAGACAGGGTGGGACCGGGGAGCTGTTTTTT. Translation: CASSPRQGGTGELFF.

The rearrangement joins TRBV5-4 to TRBJ2-1; TRBD2 aligns across 11 bases. The germline CDR1 and CDR2 sequences are SGHNT and YYREEE (reference sequence). CDR3 length: 16 residues. J gave up 4 bases and V 3 bases, and 6 bases lay outside the gene matches. The CDR3 DNA is TGTGCCAGCAGCTCTAGCGGGGGGCCAAGATACAATGAGCAGTTCTTC. Translating it yields CASSSSGGPRYNEQFF.

The rearrangement links TRBV4-3 to TRBJ1-2, with D hard to call. This CDR3 is built from 13 residues. Germline CDR1 LGHNA, CDR2 YSLEER. V was shortened by 2 bases and J by 4 bases, with 8 bases between the two germline ends. Here the CDR3 reads CASSQNRGYGYTF. In nucleotides, the CDR3 is TGCGCCAGCAGCCAAAACCGGGGCTATGGCTACACCTTC.

This clone was detected only a few times. The rearrangement joins TRBV19 to TRBJ2-7; D is possibly TRBD1 (5 bases). This CDR3 is 12 amino acids long. From germline, CDR1 is LNHDA and CDR2 SQIVND (reference sequence). Trimming removed 5 bases at V and 6 bases at J, with 11 bases between. Here the CDR3 reads CASSLRVGEQYF. The CDR3 DNA is TGTGCCAGTAGTCTCAGGGTCGGCGAGCAGTACTTC.

This clone came up once. The chain uses TRBV4-3 and TRBJ2-7; weak D call: TRBD2 (7 bases). The CDR3 runs 17 residues. From germline, CDR1 is LGHNA and CDR2 YSLEER. The V end was cut by 0 bases, the J end by 2 bases, with 17 bases between. The CDR3 here is CASSQEGAGGVPYEQYF. The CDR3 region has the DNA TGCGCCAGCAGCCAAGAGGGGGCTGGGGGGGTGCCCTACGAGCAGTACTTC.

This chain connects TRBV10-2 to TRBJ1-1; TRBD1 matches at 7 bases. The CDR3 is 14 residues long. From germline, CDR1 is WSHSY and CDR2 SAAADI. This CDR3 is CASMRTGWDTEAFF. CDR3 coding DNA: TGCGCTTCAATGCGGACAGGATGGGACACTGAAGCTTTCTTT.

This clone was detected only once. V usage is TRBV3-1 (or the pseudogene TRBV3-2) and J usage is TRBJ2-2, with TRBD1 identical over 7 bases. The ends lost 1 base at V and 4 bases at J; junction bases unmatched: 3. This CDR3 comprises 15 residues. CDR1 is LGHDT, CDR2 YNNKEL, per germline (reference sequence). This CDR3 is CASSQAYRGTGELFF. In nucleotides, the CDR3 is TGTGCCAGCAGCCAAGCGTACAGGGGCACCGGGGAGCTGTTTTTT.

The genes are TRBV18 and TRBJ2-6, with D unresolved. Germline CDR1 KGHSH, CDR2 LQKENI. V dropped 3 bases and J dropped 0 bases, with 9 bases sitting between them. The CDR3 length is 16 residues. CDR3 region: CASSPVPSSGANVLTF. DNA for the CDR3: TGTGCCAGCTCACCGGTGCCCAGCTCTGGGGCCAACGTCCTGACTTTC.

J is TRBJ2-3 and V is TRBV4-2; D possibly corresponds to TRBD2 (5 bases). V lost 0 bases and J lost 0, with 16 bases in between. The CDR3 extends over 18 amino acids. The germline gives CDR1 LGHNA, CDR2 YNFKEQ. In DNA, the CDR3 is TGTGCCAGCAGCCAAGATCTGGCCTGGACTGGGAGCACAGATACGCAGTATTTT. Translation: CASSQDLAWTGSTDTQYF.

The CDR3 spells CASSDRGSSGNTIYF. CDR3 nucleotide sequence: TGTGCCAGCAGTGACAGGGGGAGCTCTGGAAACACCATATATTTT. The chain links TRBV6-4 to TRBJ1-3, with a weak D call TRBD1 (6 bases). Deletions cut 2 bases from V and 0 bases from J, with 8 bases between. The CDR3 spans 15 residues. Germline V gene lookup returns CDR1 MRHNA and CDR2 SNTAGT.

The chain recombines TRBV4-1 with TRBJ1-4; D not certain. Per the germline V gene, CDR1 is MGHRA and CDR2 is YSYEKL. Trimming cost V 0 bases and J 4 bases, with 12 bases left between them. The CDR3 totals 16 residues. DNA for the CDR3: TGCGCCAGCAGCCAAGAAGTATGGGCCCATAATGAAAAACTGTTTTTT. Translated, it gives CASSQEVWAHNEKLFF.

The chain recombines TRBV9 with TRBJ2-1; 9 nucleotides match TRBD2. The germline gives CDR1 SGDLS, CDR2 YYNGEE. The CDR3 is 16 residues long. J lost 1 base, V lost 3 bases, and 5 bases had no gene match. CDR3 sequence reads: CASSAFSGGSYNEQFF. The CDR3 DNA reads TGTGCCAGCAGCGCGTTTAGCGGGGGATCCTACAATGAGCAGTTCTTC.